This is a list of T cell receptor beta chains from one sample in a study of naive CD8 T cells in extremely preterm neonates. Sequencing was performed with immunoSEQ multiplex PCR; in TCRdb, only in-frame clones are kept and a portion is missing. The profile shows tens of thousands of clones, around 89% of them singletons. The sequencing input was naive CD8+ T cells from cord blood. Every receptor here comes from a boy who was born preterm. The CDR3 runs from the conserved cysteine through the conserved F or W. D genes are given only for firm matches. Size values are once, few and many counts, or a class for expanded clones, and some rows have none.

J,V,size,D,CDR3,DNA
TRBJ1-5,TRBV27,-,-,CASSLGTSNQPQHF,TGTGCCAGCAGTTTGGGGACAAGCAATCAGCCCCAGCATTTT
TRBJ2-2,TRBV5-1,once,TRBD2,CASSLVAGGNTGELFF,TGCGCCAGCAGCTTGGTGGCGGGGGGAAACACCGGGGAGCTGTTTTTT
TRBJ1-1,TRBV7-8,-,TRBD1,CASSYPGQGAQTEAFF,TGTGCCAGCAGCTACCCGGGACAGGGGGCGCAGACTGAAGCTTTCTTT
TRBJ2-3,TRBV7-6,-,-,CASSLGLTDTQYF,TGTGCCAGCAGCTTAGGACTCACAGATACGCAGTATTTT
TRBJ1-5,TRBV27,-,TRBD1,CASSLDRGRQPQHF,TGTGCCAGCAGTTTGGACAGGGGGCGTCAGCCCCAGCATTTT
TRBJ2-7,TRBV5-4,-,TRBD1,CASSPGTGGYEQYF,TGTGCCAGCAGTCCCGGGACAGGGGGCTACGAGCAGTACTTC
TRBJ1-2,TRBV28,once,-,CASSLSSGFGYGYTF,TGTGCCAGCAGTTTAAGTTCGGGTTTCGGCTATGGCTACACCTTC
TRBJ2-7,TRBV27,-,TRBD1,CASRTGGEQYF,TGTGCCAGCAGGACAGGGGGCGAGCAGTACTTC
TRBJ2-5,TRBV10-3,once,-,CAISESRGSVETQYF,TGTGCCATCAGTGAGTCGAGGGGCAGCGTAGAGACCCAGTACTTC
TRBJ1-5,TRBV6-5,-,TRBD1,CASSYSTGGNQPQHF,TGTGCCAGCAGTTACTCCACAGGGGGCAATCAGCCCCAGCATTTT
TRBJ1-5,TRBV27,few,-,CASGEYSNQPQHF,TGTGCCAGCGGGGAATATAGCAATCAGCCCCAGCATTTT
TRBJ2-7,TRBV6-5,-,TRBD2,CASSWTSGGYEQYF,TGTGCCAGCAGTTGGACTAGCGGGGGGTACGAGCAGTACTTC
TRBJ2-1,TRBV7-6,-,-,CASSLAGAYNEQFF,TGTGCCAGCAGCTTAGCGGGGGCCTACAATGAGCAGTTCTTC
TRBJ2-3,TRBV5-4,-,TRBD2,CASSLSGGGTDTQYF,TGTGCCAGCAGCTTAAGCGGGGGGGGCACAGATACGCAGTATTTT
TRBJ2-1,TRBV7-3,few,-,CASSLAGSSYNEQFF,TGTGCCAGCAGCTTAGCGGGGAGCTCCTACAATGAGCAGTTCTTC
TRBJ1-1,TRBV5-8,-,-,CASSLARAGSTEAFF,TGTGCCAGCAGCTTGGCGAGGGCAGGGAGCACTGAAGCTTTCTTT
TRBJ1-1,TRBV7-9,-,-,CAIGGTEAFF,TGTGCCATTGGGGGAACTGAAGCTTTCTTT
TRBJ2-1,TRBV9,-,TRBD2,CASSYKRGGGHNEQFF,TGTGCCAGCAGCTATAAGCGGGGGGGCGGCCACAATGAGCAGTTCTTC
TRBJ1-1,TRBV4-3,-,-,CASSQDNTEAFF,TGCGCCAGCAGCCAAGACAACACTGAAGCTTTCTTT
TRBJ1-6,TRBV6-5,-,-,CASSYSGHSLLHF,TGTGCCAGCAGTTACTCAGGGCATTCGCTCCTCCACTTT
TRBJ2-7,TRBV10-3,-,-,CAISESGYEQYF,TGTGCCATCAGTGAGTCAGGGTACGAGCAGTACTTC
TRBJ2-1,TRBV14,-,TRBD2,CASSLLAGGLSSYNEQFF,TGTGCCAGCAGCCTACTAGCGGGGGGGCTAAGCTCCTACAATGAGCAGTTCTTC
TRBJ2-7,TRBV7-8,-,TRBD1,CASSLATGLDEQYF,TGTGCCAGCAGCTTAGCGACAGGGCTAGACGAGCAGTACTTC
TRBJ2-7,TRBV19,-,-,CASSTAYEQYF,TGTGCCAGTAGTACAGCCTACGAGCAGTACTTC
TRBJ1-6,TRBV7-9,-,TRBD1,CASSIIQGASPLHF,TGTGCCAGCAGCATAATTCAGGGGGCTTCACCCCTCCACTTT
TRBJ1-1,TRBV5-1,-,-,CASSTGTVNTEAFF,TGCGCCAGCAGCACCGGGACTGTGAACACTGAAGCTTTCTTT
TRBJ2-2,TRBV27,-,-,CASSLGTNTGELFF,TGTGCCAGCAGTTTAGGGACTAACACCGGGGAGCTGTTTTTT
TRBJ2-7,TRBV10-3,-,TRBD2,CAISEAGGHYEQYF,TGTGCCATCAGTGAGGCGGGGGGGCACTACGAGCAGTACTTC
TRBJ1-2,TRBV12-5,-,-,CASGLGTTNYGYTF,TGTGCTAGTGGTTTGGGGACAACTAACTATGGCTACACCTTC
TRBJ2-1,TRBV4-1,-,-,CASSQARAYNEQFF,TGCGCCAGCAGCCAAGCCAGGGCCTACAATGAGCAGTTCTTC
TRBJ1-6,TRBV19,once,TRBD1,CASSIPGQGYNSPLHF,TGTGCCAGTAGTATACCGGGACAGGGGTATAATTCACCCCTCCACTTT
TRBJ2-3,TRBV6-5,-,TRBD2,CASSYGLADTQYF,TGTGCCAGCAGTTACGGACTAGCGGATACGCAGTATTTT
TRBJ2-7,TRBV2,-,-,CASTPLGAYEQYF,TGTGCCAGCACCCCCTTGGGGGCCTACGAGCAGTACTTC
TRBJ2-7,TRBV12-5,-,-,CASDKNYEQYF,TGTGCTAGTGACAAAAACTACGAGCAGTACTTC
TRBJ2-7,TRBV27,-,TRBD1,CASSLGQGFYEQYF,TGTGCCAGCAGTTTAGGACAGGGTTTTTACGAGCAGTACTTC
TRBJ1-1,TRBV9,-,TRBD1,CASSGTGGTEAFF,TGTGCCAGCAGCGGGACAGGGGGCACTGAAGCTTTCTTT
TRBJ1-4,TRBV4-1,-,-,CASSQDSATNEKLFF,TGCGCCAGCAGCCAAGACAGTGCAACTAATGAAAAACTGTTTTTT
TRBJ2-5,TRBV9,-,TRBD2,CASSGLAGGPETQYF,TGTGCCAGCAGCGGACTAGCGGGGGGGCCAGAGACCCAGTACTTC
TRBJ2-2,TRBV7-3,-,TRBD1,CASSWTGGTGELFF,TGTGCCAGCAGCTGGACAGGGGGCACCGGGGAGCTGTTTTTT
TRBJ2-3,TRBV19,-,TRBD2,CASSIGLAGGPDTQYF,TGTGCCAGTAGTATAGGACTAGCGGGGGGCCCAGATACGCAGTATTTT
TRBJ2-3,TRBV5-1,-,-,CASSLDATDTQYF,TGCGCCAGCAGCTTGGACGCCACAGATACGCAGTATTTT
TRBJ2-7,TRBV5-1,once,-,CASSLGSGSYEQYF,TGCGCCAGCAGCTTGGGGTCGGGCTCCTACGAGCAGTACTTC
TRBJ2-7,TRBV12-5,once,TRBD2,CASGFPTSGGSDEQYF,TGTGCTAGTGGTTTCCCAACTAGCGGGGGGTCGGACGAGCAGTACTTC
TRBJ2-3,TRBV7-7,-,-,CASSLRGADDTQYF,TGTGCTAGCAGCTTACGGGGGGCAGATGATACGCAGTATTTT
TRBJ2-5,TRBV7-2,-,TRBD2,CASSFGLTSGQETQYF,TGTGCCAGCAGCTTCGGACTGACTAGCGGCCAAGAGACCCAGTACTTC
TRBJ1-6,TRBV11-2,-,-,CASSLNSPLHF,TGTGCCAGCAGCTTAAATTCACCCCTCCACTTT
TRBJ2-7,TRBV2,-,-,CASSDRGYEQYF,TGTGCCAGCAGTGACAGGGGCTACGAGCAGTACTTC
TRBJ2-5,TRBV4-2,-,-,CASSQKDTQETQYF,TGTGCCAGCAGCCAAAAAGACACGCAAGAGACCCAGTACTTC
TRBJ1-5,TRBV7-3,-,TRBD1,CASSLRWDRWDSNQPQHF,TGTGCCAGCAGCTTACGGTGGGACAGGTGGGATAGCAATCAGCCCCAGCATTTT
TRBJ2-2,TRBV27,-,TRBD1,CASSLGQGAGELFF,TGTGCCAGCAGTTTAGGACAGGGGGCCGGGGAGCTGTTTTTT
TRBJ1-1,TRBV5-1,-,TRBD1,CASSLATGGAFF,TGCGCCAGCAGCTTGGCGACAGGGGGAGCTTTCTTT
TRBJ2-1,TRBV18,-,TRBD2,CASSPPIAGTYNEQFF,TGTGCCAGCTCACCACCTATAGCGGGGACCTACAATGAGCAGTTCTTC